One and the same sample provided the 13 T cell receptor beta chains below, sequenced in a study of blood T cell repertoires in COVID-19. The data were produced by immunoSEQ multiplex PCR, yet TCRdb's version contains in-frame clones alone and is incomplete. The table includes about 300,000 clones, 80% to 90% detected once. The sample was PBMCs or T cells enriched from blood (not recorded which). The receptors come from a woman aged 18 to 35 who had recovered from COVID-19.

This chain uses TRBV5-1 with TRBJ2-5; D perhaps matches TRBD1 (7 bases). V shed 0 bases and J shed 5 bases, with 20 bases lying between them. Germline V gene data show CDR1 as SGHRS and CDR2 as YFSETQ. This CDR3 is built from 17 residues. For the CDR3, the DNA is TGCGCCAGCAGCTTGGTGGGGGCGGGACAGCCTGAGGAGACCCAGTACTTC. Protein sequence: CASSLVGAGQPEETQYF.

The chain combines TRBV27 with TRBJ1-5; D unresolved. Trimming removed 2 bases from V and 2 bases from J, with 7 bases in between. Germline values: CDR1 MNHEY, CDR2 SMNVEV (reference sequence). The CDR3 has 14 residues. CDR3 DNA sequence: TGTGCCAGCAGTTTAGCCGGAGGCAATCAGCCCCAGCATTTT. It is translated as CASSLAGGNQPQHF.

V and J are TRBV6-5 and TRBJ1-2; D might be TRBD1 (6 bases). The CDR3 sequence is 15 residues long. The germline V gene has CDR1 MNHEY and CDR2 SVGAGI. Trimming stripped 6 bases from V and 1 base from J, with 15 bases between. CDR3 in amino acids: CASSLGAGGNYGYTF. CDR3 DNA: TGTGCCAGCAGCTTGGGGGCTGGGGGTAACTATGGCTACACCTTC.

The chain employs TRBV19 and TRBJ1-2, with a tentative D call TRBD1 (6 bases). V was clipped by 4 bases and J by 3 bases, with 15 bases between them. Germline V lookup: CDR1 LNHDA, CDR2 SQIVND (reference sequence). This CDR3 region has 15 residues. This CDR3 is CASSTLRGLDYGYTF. For the CDR3, the DNA is TGTGCCAGTAGTACCCTCAGGGGTTTGGACTATGGCTACACCTTC. The full variable domain, with the rest looked up from reference TRBV19 and TRBJ1-2, is DGGITQSPKYLFRKEGQNVTLSCEQNLNHDAMYWYRQDPGQGLRLIYYSQIVNDFQKGDIAEGYSVSREKKESFPLTVTSAQKNPTAFYLCASSTLRGLDYGYTFGSGTRLTVV.

The chain has TRBV5-1 and TRBJ2-1; TRBD2 might be the D (6 bases). The CDR3 runs 15 residues. V was shortened by 1 base and J by 6 bases, with 14 bases between the two germline ends. Germline V gives CDR1 SGHRS, CDR2 YFSETQ. The CDR3 loop reads CASSLWGELLNEQFF. CDR3 in DNA: TGCGCCAGCAGCTTGTGGGGGGAACTTCTCAATGAGCAGTTCTTC. The variable domain in full, with the rest retrieved from reference TRBV5-1 and TRBJ2-1, is KAGVTQTPRYLIKTRGQQVTLSCSPISGHRSVSWYQQTPGQGLQFLFEYFSETQRNKGNFPGRFSGRQFSNSRSEMNVSTLELGDSALYLCASSLWGELLNEQFFGPGTRLTVL.

The count of this clone is one. The chain couples TRBV12-3 or TRBV12-4 to TRBJ1-1; the D gene is possibly TRBD1 (6 bases). The CDR3 contains 13 residues. The V end was cut by 5 bases, the J end by 5 bases, with 12 bases between. CDR3 nucleotides: TGTGCCAGCAGTACCCAAAGGGGGACTGAAGCTTTCTTT. Amino acids: CASSTQRGTEAFF.

The CDR3 DNA sequence: TGTGCCAGCAGCGGGACAGGGTTCGGCTACACCTTC. This sequence encodes CASSGTGFGYTF. This sequence joins TRBV12-3 or TRBV12-4 and TRBJ1-2; TRBD1 agrees at 9 bases. The V segment lost 6 bases and the J segment 8 bases; nucleotides outside the gene matches: 4. This CDR3 region has 12 residues.

The genes are TRBV5-6 and TRBJ1-5, with a possible D match to TRBD1 (5 bases). The ends were cut back, 4 bases at V and 2 bases at J, with 16 bases in the middle. The V gene's germline CDR1 is SGHDT and CDR2 YYEEEE. The CDR3 consists of 16 residues. In nucleotides, the CDR3 is TGTGCCAGCAGCATCCCAGGGTTTTTTGGCAATCAGCCCCAGCATTTT. As protein: CASSIPGFFGNQPQHF.

The chain employs TRBV4-1 and TRBJ1-3, with 10 bases lining up with TRBD1. This CDR3 region has 21 residues. The germline V gene encodes CDR1 MGHRA and CDR2 YSYEKL. The trim removed 3 bases at V and 0 bases at J, leaving 17 bases unmatched. The CDR3 sequence: CASSHAPTGQGFQGSGNTIYF. The CDR3 DNA reads as TGCGCCAGCAGCCACGCCCCCACGGGACAGGGGTTTCAGGGCTCTGGAAACACCATATATTTT.

V is TRBV30 and J is TRBJ2-2, with 10 positions matching TRBD2. V lost 2 bases and J lost 1; bases outside the gene matches: 7. Germline V gene sequence: CDR1 GTSNPN, CDR2 SVGIG (reference sequence). The CDR3 is 17 amino acids. The CDR3 DNA reads as TGTGCCTGGAGTCCCAGGAGGACTAGCGGGAACACCGGGGAGCTGTTTTTT. It specifies CAWSPRRTSGNTGELFF.

This clone has just a few counts. The chain carries TRBV24-1 and TRBJ1-1; 8 positions agree with TRBD1. CDR3 length: 16 residues. The germline gives CDR1 KGHDR, CDR2 SFDVKD. The V and J ends lost 4 bases and 1 base, in that order; junction bases with no gene match: 7. The CDR3 DNA follows: TGTGCCACCAGTGAACAAGACAGGGGATCGAACACTGAAGCTTTCTTT. Encoded protein: CATSEQDRGSNTEAFF.

The genes are TRBV24-1 and TRBJ2-3; D ambiguous. V lost 4 bases to trimming and J lost 2 bases, with 9 bases between them. Germline CDR1 reads KGHDR; CDR2 reads SFDVKD. This CDR3 has 14 residues. CDR3 DNA: TGTGCCACCAGTGACCAGTCTCACACAGATACGCAGTATTTT. It specifies CATSDQSHTDTQYF.

This chain connects TRBV28 to TRBJ2-7; D unclear. Germline V gives CDR1 MDHEN, CDR2 SYDVKM. CDR3 size: 14 residues. Deletions cut 3 bases from V and 0 bases from J, with 9 bases between. The CDR3 bases are TGTGCCAGCAGTTTTTGGCAGGCCTCCTACGAGCAGTACTTC. Translation gives CASSFWQASYEQYF.